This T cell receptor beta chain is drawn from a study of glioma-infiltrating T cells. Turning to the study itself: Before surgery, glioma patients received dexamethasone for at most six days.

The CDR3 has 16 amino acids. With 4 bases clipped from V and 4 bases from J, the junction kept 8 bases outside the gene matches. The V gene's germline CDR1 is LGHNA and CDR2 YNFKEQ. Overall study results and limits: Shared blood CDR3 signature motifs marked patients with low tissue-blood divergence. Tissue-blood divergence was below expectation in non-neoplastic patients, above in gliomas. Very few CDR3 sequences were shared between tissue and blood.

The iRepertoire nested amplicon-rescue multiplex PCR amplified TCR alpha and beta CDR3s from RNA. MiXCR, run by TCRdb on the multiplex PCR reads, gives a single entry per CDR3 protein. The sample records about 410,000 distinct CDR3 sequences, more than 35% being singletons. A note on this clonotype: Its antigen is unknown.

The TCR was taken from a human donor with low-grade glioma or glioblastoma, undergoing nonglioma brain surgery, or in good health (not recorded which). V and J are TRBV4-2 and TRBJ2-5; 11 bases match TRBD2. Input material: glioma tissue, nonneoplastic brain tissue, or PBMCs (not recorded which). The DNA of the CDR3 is TGTGCCAGCAGCCGCCCGACTAGCGGGAACGGAGAGACCCAGTACTTC. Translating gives CASSRPTSGNGETQYF.